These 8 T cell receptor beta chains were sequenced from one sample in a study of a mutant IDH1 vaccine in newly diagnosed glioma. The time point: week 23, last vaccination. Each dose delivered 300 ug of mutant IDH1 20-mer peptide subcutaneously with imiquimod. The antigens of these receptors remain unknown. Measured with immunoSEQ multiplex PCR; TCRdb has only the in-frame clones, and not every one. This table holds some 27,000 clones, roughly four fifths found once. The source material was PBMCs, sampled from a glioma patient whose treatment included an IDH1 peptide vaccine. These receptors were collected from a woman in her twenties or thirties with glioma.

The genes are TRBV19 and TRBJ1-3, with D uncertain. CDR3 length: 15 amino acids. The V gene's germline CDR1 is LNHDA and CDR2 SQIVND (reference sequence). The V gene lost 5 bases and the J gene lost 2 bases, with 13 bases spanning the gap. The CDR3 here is CASSSPRGPGNTIYF. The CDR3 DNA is TGTGCCAGTAGTTCCCCCAGAGGTCCTGGAAACACCATATATTTT. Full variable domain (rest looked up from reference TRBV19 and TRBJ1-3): DGGITQSPKYLFRKEGQNVTLSCEQNLNHDAMYWYRQDPGQGLRLIYYSQIVNDFQKGDIAEGYSVSREKKESFPLTVTSAQKNPTAFYLCASSSPRGPGNTIYFGEGSWLTVV.

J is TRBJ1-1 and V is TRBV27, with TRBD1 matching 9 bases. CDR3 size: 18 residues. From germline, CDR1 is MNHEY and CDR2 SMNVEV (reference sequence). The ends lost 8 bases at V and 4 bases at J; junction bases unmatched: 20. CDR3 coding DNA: TGTGCCAGCGGCACCTTAACAGGGGGCGCTTCGCCGTCCACTGAAGCTTTCTTT. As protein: CASGTLTGGASPSTEAFF.

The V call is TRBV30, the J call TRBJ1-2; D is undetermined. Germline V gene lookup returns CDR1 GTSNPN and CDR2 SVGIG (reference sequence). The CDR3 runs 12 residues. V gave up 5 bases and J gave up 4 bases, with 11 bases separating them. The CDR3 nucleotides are TGTGCCTGGGGCATCGGACCCTATGGCTACACCTTC. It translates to CAWGIGPYGYTF.

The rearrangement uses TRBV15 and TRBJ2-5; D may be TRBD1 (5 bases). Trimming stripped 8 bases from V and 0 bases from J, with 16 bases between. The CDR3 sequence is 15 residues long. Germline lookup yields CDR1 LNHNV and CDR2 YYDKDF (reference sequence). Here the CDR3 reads CATAEVVGHQETQYF. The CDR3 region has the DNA TGTGCCACCGCAGAGGTCGTGGGGCACCAAGAGACCCAGTACTTC.

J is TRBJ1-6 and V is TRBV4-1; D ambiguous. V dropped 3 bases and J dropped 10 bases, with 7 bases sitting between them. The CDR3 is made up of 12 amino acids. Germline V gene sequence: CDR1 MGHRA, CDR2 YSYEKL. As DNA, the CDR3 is TGCGCCAGCAGCCAGAGTGGATCACCCCTCCACTTT. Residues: CASSQSGSPLHF.

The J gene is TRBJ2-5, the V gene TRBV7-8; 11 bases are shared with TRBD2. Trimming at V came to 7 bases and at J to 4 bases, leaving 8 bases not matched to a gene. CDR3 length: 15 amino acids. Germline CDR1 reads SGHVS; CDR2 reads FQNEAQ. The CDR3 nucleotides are TGTGCCAGCATCCCCAATAGCGGGGGGGGAGAGACCCAGTACTTC. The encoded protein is CASIPNSGGGETQYF. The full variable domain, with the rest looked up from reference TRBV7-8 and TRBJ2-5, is GAGVSQSPRYKVAKRGQDVALRCDPISGHVSLFWYQQALGQGPEFLTYFQNEAQLDKSGLPSDRFFAERPEGSVSTLKIQRTQQEDSAVYLCASIPNSGGGETQYFGPGTRLLVL.

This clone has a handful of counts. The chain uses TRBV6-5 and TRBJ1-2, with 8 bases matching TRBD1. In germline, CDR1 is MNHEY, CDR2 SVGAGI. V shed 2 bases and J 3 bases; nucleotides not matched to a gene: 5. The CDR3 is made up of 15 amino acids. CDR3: CASSYGGTGDYGYTF. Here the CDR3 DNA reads TGTGCCAGCAGTTACGGGGGGACAGGTGACTATGGCTACACCTTC.

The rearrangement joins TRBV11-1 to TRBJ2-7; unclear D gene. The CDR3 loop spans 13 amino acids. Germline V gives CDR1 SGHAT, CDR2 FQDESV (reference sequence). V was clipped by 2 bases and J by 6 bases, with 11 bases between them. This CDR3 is CASSLREWVEQYF. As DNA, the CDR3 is TGTGCCAGCAGCTTACGAGAGTGGGTCGAGCAGTACTTC.